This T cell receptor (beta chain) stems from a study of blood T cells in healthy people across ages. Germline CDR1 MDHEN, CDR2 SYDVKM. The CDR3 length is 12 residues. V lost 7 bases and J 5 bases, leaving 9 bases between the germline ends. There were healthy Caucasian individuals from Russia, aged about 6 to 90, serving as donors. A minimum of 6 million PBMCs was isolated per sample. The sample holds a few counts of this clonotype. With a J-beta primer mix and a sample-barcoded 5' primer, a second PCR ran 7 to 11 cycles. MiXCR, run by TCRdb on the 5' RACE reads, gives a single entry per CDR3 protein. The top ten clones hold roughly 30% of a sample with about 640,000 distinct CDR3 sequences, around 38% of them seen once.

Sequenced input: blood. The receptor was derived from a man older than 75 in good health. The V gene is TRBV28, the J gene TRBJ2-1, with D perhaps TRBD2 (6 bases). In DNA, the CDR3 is TGTGCCAGCAAACTAGCCCACAATGAGCAGTTCTTC. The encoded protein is CASKLAHNEQFF.